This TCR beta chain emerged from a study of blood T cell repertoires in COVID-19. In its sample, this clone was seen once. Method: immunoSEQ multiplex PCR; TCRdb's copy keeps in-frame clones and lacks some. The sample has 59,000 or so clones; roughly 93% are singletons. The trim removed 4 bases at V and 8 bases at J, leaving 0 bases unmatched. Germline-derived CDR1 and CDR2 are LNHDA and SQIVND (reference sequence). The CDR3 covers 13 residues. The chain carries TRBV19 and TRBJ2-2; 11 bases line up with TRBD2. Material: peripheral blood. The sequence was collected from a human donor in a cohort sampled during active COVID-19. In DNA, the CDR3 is TGTGCCAGTAGTACTAGCGGGAGGGGGGAGCTGTTTTTT. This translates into CASSTSGRGELFF.